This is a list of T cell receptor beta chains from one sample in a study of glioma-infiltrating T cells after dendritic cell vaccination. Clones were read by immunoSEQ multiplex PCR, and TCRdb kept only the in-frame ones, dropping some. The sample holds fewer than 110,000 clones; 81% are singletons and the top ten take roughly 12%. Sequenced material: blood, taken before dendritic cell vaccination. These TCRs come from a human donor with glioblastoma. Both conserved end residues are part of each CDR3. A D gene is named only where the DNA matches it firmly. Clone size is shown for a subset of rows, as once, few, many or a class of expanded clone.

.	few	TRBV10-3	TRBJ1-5	TGTGCCATCAGTGAGACACGGGACAACAATCAGCCCCAGCATTTT	CAISETRDNNQPQHF
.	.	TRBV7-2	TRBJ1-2	TGTGCCAGCAGCTTAGGAAGGCGGTTATATGGCTACACCTTC	CASSLGRRLYGYTF
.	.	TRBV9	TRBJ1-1	TGTGCCAGCACCCTGGGGGGGGCCGACACTGAAGCTTTCTTT	CASTLGGADTEAFF
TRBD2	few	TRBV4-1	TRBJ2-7	TGCGCCAGCAGCCTCCGGCTAGCGGGGCCCTACGAGCAGTACTTC	CASSLRLAGPYEQYF
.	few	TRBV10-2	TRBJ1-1	TGCGCCAGCAGCGCAACTAGTCAGTCCGAAGCTTTCTTT	CASSATSQSEAFF
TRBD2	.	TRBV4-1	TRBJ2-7	TGCGCCAGCAGCCAAGTGACTAGCGTTGAGCAGTACTTC	CASSQVTSVEQYF
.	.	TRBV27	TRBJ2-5	TGTGCCAGCAGTTGGGTGTTTTCGGACAGAGATATCCAGTACTTC	CASSWVFSDRDIQYF
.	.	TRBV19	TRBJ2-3	TGTGCCAGTACCGCACGCGGAGCGGGTGATACGCAGTATTTT	CASTARGAGDTQYF
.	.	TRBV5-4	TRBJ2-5	TGTGCCAGCAGCTCCTACGAGGGCGGCCAAGAGACCCAGTACTTC	CASSSYEGGQETQYF
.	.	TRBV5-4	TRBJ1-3	TGTGCCAGCAGCTTGGGGTACTCGGGGAGCTCTGGAAACACCATATATTTT	CASSLGYSGSSGNTIYF
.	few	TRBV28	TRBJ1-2	TGTGCCAGCAGTTTAAGCGGGGAATCTTATGGCTACACCTTC	CASSLSGESYGYTF
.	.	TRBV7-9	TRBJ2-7	TGTGCCAGCAGCTCGGTGACAGGATTAACGACCTACGAGCAGTACTTC	CASSSVTGLTTYEQYF
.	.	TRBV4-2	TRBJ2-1	TGTGCCAGCAGCCAAGGGTTCGGCAATGAGCAGTTCTTC	CASSQGFGNEQFF
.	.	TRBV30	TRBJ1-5	TGTGCCTGGAGTGTAGGCACAGTCAATCAGCCCCAGCATTTT	CAWSVGTVNQPQHF
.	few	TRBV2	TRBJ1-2	TGTGCCAGCAGCGACGACACCGACTATGGCTACACCTTC	CASSDDTDYGYTF
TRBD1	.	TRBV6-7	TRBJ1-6	TGTGCCAGCAGCCAACCAGGGACAGATTCACCCCTCCACTTT	CASSQPGTDSPLHF
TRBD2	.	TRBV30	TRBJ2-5	TGTGCCTGGAGTGTGGGTAGCGGGGGACACCAAGAGACCCAGTACTTC	CAWSVGSGGHQETQYF
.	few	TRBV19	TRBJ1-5	TGTGCCAGTAGTATACGCCCCCCCAGGGGACGGAGCAATCAGCCCCAGCATTTT	CASSIRPPRGRSNQPQHF
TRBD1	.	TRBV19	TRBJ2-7	TGTGCCAGTTGGTCAGGGGGCGACGAGCAGTACTTC	CASWSGGDEQYF
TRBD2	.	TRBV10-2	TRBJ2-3	TGCGCCAGCGGGGGGGTAGCGGGGGTAAGCACAGATACGCAGTATTTT	CASGGVAGVSTDTQYF
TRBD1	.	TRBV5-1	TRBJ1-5	TGCGCCAGCAGCTCTGGGACAGGCGGGGATCAGCCCCAGCATTTT	CASSSGTGGDQPQHF
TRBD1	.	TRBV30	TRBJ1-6	TGTGCCTGGATCGCGGACAGGGGCTCACCCCTCCACTTT	CAWIADRGSPLHF
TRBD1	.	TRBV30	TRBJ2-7	TGTGCCTGGAGTCAATCCGGGACAGGAGGGCCGGGGGACGAGCAGTACTTC	CAWSQSGTGGPGDEQYF
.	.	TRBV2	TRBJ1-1	TGTGCCAGCGATGGCACAGGGTTGGTTGAAGCTTTCTTT	CASDGTGLVEAFF
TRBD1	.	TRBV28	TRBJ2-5	TGTGCCAGCAGTTCAGGGGGCTCCGAGGGGACCCAGTACTTC	CASSSGGSEGTQYF